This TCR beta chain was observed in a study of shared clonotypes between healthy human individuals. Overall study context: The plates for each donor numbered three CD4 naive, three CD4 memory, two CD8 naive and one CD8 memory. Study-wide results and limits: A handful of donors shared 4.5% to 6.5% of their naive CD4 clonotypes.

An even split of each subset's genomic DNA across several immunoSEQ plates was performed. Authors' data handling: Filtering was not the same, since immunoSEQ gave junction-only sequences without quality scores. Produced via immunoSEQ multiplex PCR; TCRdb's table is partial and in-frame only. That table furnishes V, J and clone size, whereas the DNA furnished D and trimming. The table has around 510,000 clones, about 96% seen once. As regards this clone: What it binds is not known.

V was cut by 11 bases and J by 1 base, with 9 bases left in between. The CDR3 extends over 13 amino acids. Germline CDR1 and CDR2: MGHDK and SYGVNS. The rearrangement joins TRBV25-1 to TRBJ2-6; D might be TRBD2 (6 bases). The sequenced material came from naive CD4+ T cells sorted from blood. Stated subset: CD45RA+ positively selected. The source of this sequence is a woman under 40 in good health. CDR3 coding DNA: TGTGCCGGGAGGAGTTCTGGGGCCAACGTCCTGACTTTC. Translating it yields CAGRSSGANVLTF. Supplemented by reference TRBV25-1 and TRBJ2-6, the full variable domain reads EADIYQTPRYLVIGTGKKITLECSQTMGHDKMYWYQQDPGMELHLIHYSYGVNSTEKGDLSSESTVSRIRTEHFPLTLESARPSHTSQYLCAGRSSGANVLTFGAGSRLTVL.